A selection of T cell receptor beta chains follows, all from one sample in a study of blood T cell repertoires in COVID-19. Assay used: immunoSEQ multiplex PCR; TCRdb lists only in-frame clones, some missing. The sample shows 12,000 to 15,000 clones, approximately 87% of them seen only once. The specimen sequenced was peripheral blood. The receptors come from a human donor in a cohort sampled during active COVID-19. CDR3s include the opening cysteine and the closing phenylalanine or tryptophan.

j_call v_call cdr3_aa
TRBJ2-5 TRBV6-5 CASSYVWSGRETQYF
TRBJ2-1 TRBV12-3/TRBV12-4 CASSLFNEQFF
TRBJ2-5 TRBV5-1 CASRAPAGGETQYF
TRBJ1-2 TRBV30 CAWSRQGLYGYTF
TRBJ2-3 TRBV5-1 CASSLGEASADTQYF
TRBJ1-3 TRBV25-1 CASSGGAGDPSGNTIYF
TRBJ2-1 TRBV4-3 CASSQELQREENEQFF
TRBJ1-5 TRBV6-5 CASSYGTGNNQPQHF
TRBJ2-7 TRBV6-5 CASSRRGYYEQYF
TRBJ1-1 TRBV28 CASSETGTMNTEAFF
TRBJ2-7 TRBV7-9 CASSITSGGSGEQYF
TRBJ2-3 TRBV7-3 CASSSGGPDTQYF
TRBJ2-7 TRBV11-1 CASSSRTSESYEQYF
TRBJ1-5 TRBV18 CASSEHSNQPQHF
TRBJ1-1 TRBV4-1 CASSPGTVGMNTEAFF
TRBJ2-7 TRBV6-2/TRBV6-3 CASSTTSGTSYEQYF
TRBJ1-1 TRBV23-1 CASSQSPGQGLNTEAFF
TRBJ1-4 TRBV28 CASSSYRVKGNEKLFF
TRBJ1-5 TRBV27 CASSLSGQGFSQPQHF
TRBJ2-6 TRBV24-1 CATSEGGAGGANVLTF
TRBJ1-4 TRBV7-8 CASSQPGTGAKLFF
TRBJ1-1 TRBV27 CASSLGGGTGRTEAFF
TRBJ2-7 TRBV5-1 CASSLEAGASYEQYF
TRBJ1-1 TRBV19 CASISRGRNTEAFF
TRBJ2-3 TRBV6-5 CASSYSTVAGTQYF
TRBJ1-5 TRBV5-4 CASSSGTGGNQPQHF
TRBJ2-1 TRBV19 CASSISQGWNEQFF
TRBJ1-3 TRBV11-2 CASSLIQVDSGNTIYF
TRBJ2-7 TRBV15 CATSRDKDRLSSYEQYF
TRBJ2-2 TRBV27 CASTLAAPGREDTGELFF
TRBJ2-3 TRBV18 CASSPSASTDTQYF
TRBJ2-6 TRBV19 CASSTLGTYGANVLTF
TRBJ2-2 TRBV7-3 CASGAAGELFF
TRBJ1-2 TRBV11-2 CASSLEPGGGGYGYTF
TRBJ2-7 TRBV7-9 CASSPSGGTVSYEQYF
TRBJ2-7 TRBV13 CASSLRGRREQYF